This paragraph reports one T cell receptor beta chain. This clonotype was observed once. The antigen it binds to is not known. No quality values exist for individual bases; no much larger clone is one base distant. One read alone lends weak support. V sheds 0 bases and J sheds 1 base, leaving 5 bases between their ends. Spanning cysteine to phenylalanine, the CDR3 consists of 13 amino acids. The entry retains the CDR3 DNA only, 39 bases that are in frame from base 1. CDR1 SGDLS and CDR2 YYNGEE were looked up in the germline V gene. This sample was included in a study of CD8 T cells in Susac syndrome (dated by TCRdb to the late 2010s). Notes on the research overall: Of the Susac syndrome patients who were sequenced, roughly 6 had clinically active disease and eight were in clinical remission. Whether CD8+ T cell activation and differentiation in Susac syndrome was antigen driven was tested using repertoire sequencing. At blood withdrawal, Susac syndrome patients were therapy-naive, treated with corticosteroids (with IVIg additionally given to some), or treated with IVIg alone. Here is what the overall study found, with its caveats: The number of individuals in the TCR sequencing and HLA analysis was recognized as being relatively small. No clonal expansion was detected in the CD4+ T cell repertoire of Susac syndrome patients.

RNA was extracted with the RNeasy kit and roughly 0.5 to 1 ug was reverse transcribed using random hexamers. The immunoSEQ multiplex PCR assay, covering 54 Vbeta and 13 Jbeta segments, was used to amplify TCR beta CDR3 regions. Bias from PCR amplification was corrected by using a synthetic template baseline for primer optimization and for computational correction. In the authors' own workflow: Reads were annotated to V, D and J genes according to IMGT and were analyzed with immunoSEQ Analyzer, with only productive sequences retained. Clonality was calculated as one minus the Shannon entropy normalized by log2 of the number of productive unique sequences. For each patient and control, public and private clones were evaluated within the 100 most prevalent clones. Susac-specific clones were defined as absent from healthy and MS cohorts, 800 to 1,200 published viral clones and other ImmuneACCESS disease sequences. Clones were called with MiXCR by TCRdb after fastp trimmed the public reads at Q25, and only in-frame beta chains were retained. Records with the same CDR3 protein are collapsed into one entry carrying the most frequent genes and DNA. TCRdb, rather than the study authors, made the V and J calls. The sample profile shows 210,000 or so distinct CDR3 sequences; approximately 94% of them were found once. The ten largest clonotypes hold 0.15% to 0.2% of the sample.

Peripheral blood CD8+ and CD4+ T cells from healthy donors, Susac syndrome patients and multiple sclerosis patients were profiled by high-throughput TCR beta sequencing. The Susac syndrome patients fulfilled recently defined diagnostic criteria for either definite or probable disease. Bulk CD8+ and CD4+ T cells were purified by magnetic negative isolation, whereas CD8+ TEMRA cells were enriched by FACS. Blood was collected in EDTA tubes and processed within 24 hours, with PBMCs isolated through density gradient centrifugation. PBMCs destined for TCR sequencing were cryopreserved in liquid nitrogen and later thawed in a 37 °C water bath. The sorted or isolated CD4+, CD8+ and CD8+ TEMRA cells had a purity of 90% or higher.

The rearranged chain carries TRBV9 and TRBJ2-7; no D gene call is confident. The sequencing input was CD4+ T cells from PBMCs. The sequence was collected from a human donor with Susac syndrome. The DNA is as follows: TGTGCCAGCAGCGTAGCGGCATCCTACGAGCAGTACTTC. Translated, it reads CASSVAASYEQYF.